A single sample gave rise to the 17 T cell receptor beta chains below, sequenced in a study of shared clonotypes between healthy human individuals. The table came from immunoSEQ multiplex PCR; TCRdb's copy has only in-frame clones and leaves some out. The sample carries 450,000 to 500,000 clones, 76% recorded once. Sequenced: PBMCs. Receptor source: a woman aged 40 to 55 in good health. Some clones in this sample may be carry-over from other donors' samples.

V and J are TRBV10-3 and TRBJ2-2; TRBD2 matches 8 bases. The V gene end was trimmed by 4 bases and the J gene end by 3 bases; junction bases not matched to a gene: 7. Germline V gives CDR1 ENHRY, CDR2 SYGVKD. This CDR3 comprises 16 residues. CDR3 region: CAISVNGRADTGELFF. The DNA of the CDR3 is TGTGCCATCAGTGTAAACGGGAGGGCCGACACCGGGGAGCTGTTTTTT.

This clone was observed a few times. This chain joins TRBV2 and TRBJ2-7; TRBD2 aligns across 9 bases. The trim removed 8 bases at V and 6 bases at J, leaving 2 bases unmatched. CDR1 and CDR2 (germline): SNHLY, FYNNEI. The CDR3 has 11 residues. The CDR3 DNA follows: TGTGCCAGCGGCGGGGGGGCCGAGCAGTACTTC. Translating it yields CASGGGAEQYF.

The chain links TRBV19 to TRBJ2-7, with D uncertain. This CDR3 is built from 14 residues. Trimming removed 3 bases from V and 0 bases from J, with 9 bases in between. Germline V gene lookup returns CDR1 LNHDA and CDR2 SQIVND (reference sequence). The CDR3: CASSIRASSYEQYF. In DNA form, the CDR3 reads TGTGCCAGTAGTATCCGGGCCTCCTCCTACGAGCAGTACTTC.

In its sample, this clone was seen once. This same CDR3 is encoded by further DNA sequences in the sample. V gene TRBV19 combines with J gene TRBJ1-5, with TRBD1 identical over 10 bases. The CDR3 extends over 13 amino acids. J gave up 5 bases and V 6 bases, and 1 base lay outside the gene matches. Germline V gene data show CDR1 as LNHDA and CDR2 as SQIVND (reference sequence). CDR3 residues: CASSGTGDQPQHF. The CDR3 DNA follows: TGTGCCAGTAGCGGGACAGGGGATCAGCCCCAGCATTTT.

V is TRBV28 and J is TRBJ2-5; unclear D gene. V was clipped by 1 base and J by 2 bases, with 14 bases between them. Looked up from germline, CDR1 is MDHEN and CDR2 is SYDVKM. The length of the CDR3 is 16 residues. CDR3 DNA: TGTGCCAGCAGTTTATCCGGGTCACCTCCGCAAGAGACCCAGTACTTC. Amino acids: CASSLSGSPPQETQYF.

The genes are TRBV5-5 and TRBJ2-1; 7 bases fit TRBD2. Germline V gene data show CDR1 as SGHKS and CDR2 as YYEKEE (reference sequence). With 0 bases clipped from V and 8 bases from J, the junction kept 5 bases outside the gene matches. The CDR3 contains 14 residues. The CDR3 nucleotides are TGTGCCAGCAGCTTGGTTGGCGGGAGTGATGAGCAGTTCTTC. Amino acid sequence: CASSLVGGSDEQFF.

This chain links TRBV28 with TRBJ1-5; TRBD1 matches 8 bases. The CDR3 has 14 amino acids. V dropped 8 bases and J dropped 5; count of bases not matched to a gene: 8. Germline CDR1 MDHEN, CDR2 SYDVKM. The DNA for the CDR3 is TGTGCCAGCGTTATGACAGGGGTGTATCAGCCCCAGCATTTT. Translating gives CASVMTGVYQPQHF.

The gene calls are TRBV6-1 and TRBJ2-7; a weak D match, TRBD2 (6 bases). This CDR3 contains 15 residues. Germline CDR1 reads MNHNS; CDR2 reads SASEGT. V was clipped by 1 base and J by 0 bases, with 10 bases between them. The CDR3 DNA follows: TGTGCCAGCAGTGAAGTTGCGGGGAGCTCCTACGAGCAGTACTTC. Its translation is CASSEVAGSSYEQYF.

This clone ranks as medium-sized. Different DNA sequences within this sample yield the same CDR3. This chain uses TRBV30 with TRBJ1-2; 8 nucleotides line up with TRBD1. CDR3 length equals 14 residues. CDR1 is GTSNPN, CDR2 SVGIG, per germline (reference sequence). Germline trimming cut 3 bases from V and 1 base from J; bases unmatched to any gene: 4. This CDR3 reads CAWRRDRSNYGYTF. The CDR3 DNA follows: TGTGCCTGGAGACGGGACAGGAGTAACTATGGCTACACCTTC.

The DNA for the CDR3 is TGTGCCAGCAGCGTAGTCAGAGGGGGCGCCCCTGAAGCTTTCTTT. Amino acids: CASSVVRGGAPEAFF. V gene TRBV9 combines with J gene TRBJ1-1, with 7 bases identical to TRBD1. The CDR3 is made up of 15 amino acids. Germline lookup yields CDR1 SGDLS and CDR2 YYNGEE. The J segment lost 6 bases and the V segment lost 0 bases, leaving 8 bases of the junction unmatched. The entire variable domain, with the rest obtained from reference TRBV9 and TRBJ1-1, is as follows: DSGVTQTPKHLITATGQRVTLRCSPRSGDLSVYWYQQSLDQGLQFLIQYYNGEERAKGNILERFSAQQFPDLHSELNLSSLELGDSALYFCASSVVRGGAPEAFFGQGTRLTVV.

The V and J genes are TRBV6-1 and TRBJ2-2; a possible D gene is TRBD1 (6 bases). Germline CDR1 MNHNS, CDR2 SASEGT. The germline V and J ends were trimmed by 2 bases and 4 bases, with 8 bases remaining between them. This CDR3 is 14 amino acids long. The CDR3 loop reads CASSEQGSTGELFF. CDR3 nucleotides: TGTGCCAGCAGTGAACAGGGGAGCACCGGGGAGCTGTTTTTT.

A note on this clone: Distinct nucleotide sequences in the sample also encode this CDR3. The chain is built from TRBV5-1 and TRBJ1-2, with D possibly matching TRBD1 (5 bases). V was cut by 0 bases and J by 3 bases, with 9 bases left in between. CDR1 is SGHRS and CDR2 is YFSETQ in the germline V gene. The CDR3 consists of 14 residues. This CDR3 reads CASSLGQGDYGYTF. The CDR3 nucleotides read TGCGCCAGCAGCTTGGGGCAGGGTGACTATGGCTACACCTTC.

The chain carries TRBV11-2 and TRBJ2-3; no clear D gene. The V end was cut by 3 bases, the J end by 4 bases, with 8 bases between. The CDR3 covers 13 residues. Germline V gene sequence: CDR1 SGHAT, CDR2 FQNNGV. As DNA, the CDR3 is TGTGCCAGCAGCTTCAGTCTCTCAGATACGCAGTATTTT. Protein: CASSFSLSDTQYF.

J is TRBJ2-2 and V is TRBV10-3, with a possible D match to TRBD2 (6 bases). In germline, CDR1 is ENHRY, CDR2 SYGVKD. V lost 3 bases, J lost 8 bases, and 19 bases lay in between. The CDR3 has 16 amino acids. CDR3 bases: TGTGCCATCAGTGACACAAACCGGGCGGCGGGGGGGGAGCTGTTTTTT. It is translated as CAISDTNRAAGGELFF.

The CDR3 bases are TGTGCCAGCAGCTCTTATTCCGCCGGGGAGCTGTTTTTT. This translates into CASSSYSAGELFF. The chain combines TRBV11-3 with TRBJ2-2; unclear D gene. The CDR3 consists of 13 residues. Trimming stripped 4 bases from V and 6 bases from J, with 9 bases between. Per germline, CDR1 SGHNT and CDR2 YENEEA.

This clone has only a few counts. V usage is TRBV4-3 and J usage is TRBJ1-3; D remains ambiguous. CDR1 and CDR2 from the germline V gene are LGHNA and YSLEER. V gave up 2 bases and J gave up 4 bases, with 12 bases separating them. CDR3 size: 15 residues. The CDR3 is CASSQQWGLGNTIYF. DNA for the CDR3: TGCGCCAGCAGCCAACAGTGGGGTCTCGGAAACACCATATATTTT.

The V call is TRBV30, the J call TRBJ2-1; 11 positions match TRBD2. Losses at the gene ends were 5 bases for V and 7 bases for J; bases not matched to a gene: 7. CDR3 length: 14 residues. The germline V gene has CDR1 GTSNPN and CDR2 SVGIG (reference sequence). The CDR3 reads CAWLAGGPSNEQFF. The CDR3 nucleotides read TGTGCCTGGTTAGCGGGAGGGCCTTCAAATGAGCAGTTCTTC.